This T cell receptor (beta chain) derives from a study of low-dose radiotherapy and immunotherapy resistance in tumors. Overall study context: A dose of 1 Gy per fraction every two weeks went to Cohort 2, totaling 13 Gy over 26 weeks.

Covering alpha and beta chains, TRAV- and TRBV-specific primers were used for the first-strand cDNA. TCRs were amplified for around 21 PCR cycles with a constant-region primer and V-primer adapter. MiXCR was run by TCRdb on the reads, yielding one entry per CDR3 protein. Here the sample spans tens of thousands of distinct CDR3 sequences, 15% to 20% being singletons. V lost 5 bases to trimming and J lost 3 bases, with 13 bases between them. From germline, CDR1 is MNHEY and CDR2 SMNVEV (reference sequence). This CDR3 comprises 14 residues. This sample's time point: before trial treatment. Donors were dosed with nivolumab and ipilimumab; they also received aspirin, low-dose cyclophosphamide and low-dose radiotherapy.

The TCR sequence derives from a male donor with prostate cancer. The chain joins TRBV27 to TRBJ1-2; D is unresolved. The input for sequencing was PBMCs, taken before treatment. CDR3 region: CASSGSQWDYGYTF. CDR3 nucleotide sequence: TGTGCCAGCAGTGGTTCACAGTGGGACTATGGCTACACCTTC.